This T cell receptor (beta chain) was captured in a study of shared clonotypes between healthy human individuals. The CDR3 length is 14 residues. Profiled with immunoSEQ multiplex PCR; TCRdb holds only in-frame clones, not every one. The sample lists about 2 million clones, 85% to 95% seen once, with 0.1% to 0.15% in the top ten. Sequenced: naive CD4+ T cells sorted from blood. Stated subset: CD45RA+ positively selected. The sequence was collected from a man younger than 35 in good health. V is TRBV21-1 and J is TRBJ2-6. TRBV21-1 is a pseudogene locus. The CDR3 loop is CASSKSSGANVLTF. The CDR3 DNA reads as TGTGCCAGCAGCAAATCCTCTGGGGCCAACGTCCTGACTTTC.